This record covers a single T cell receptor (beta chain). There is no known antigen for this receptor. Per-base quality was not reported, and no clone a single base away is much larger than it. The germline V end is reduced by 8 bases and the J end by 7 bases; junction bases left unmatched: 3. Reading from cysteine to phenylalanine, the CDR3 counts 14 amino acids. The retained sequence is limited to the CDR3, 42 bases, with the frame set at the first base. The CDR1 and CDR2 encoded by the germline V gene are MNHNS and SASEGT. This specimen belongs to a study of cytomegalovirus exposure and HLA in healthy donors (dated by TCRdb to about 2017). Regarding the complete study: An earlier analysis of roughly 630 of the donors reported 250 to 350 Gb of sequence data and some 120 million unique TCR beta sequences from about 179 million T cells. The study profiled the T cell repertoires of 500 to 800 subjects by immunosequencing and related them to cytomegalovirus serostatus. Besides the first cohort of some 670 subjects, a separate validation cohort made up of 120 different subjects was used. An early release covering about 600 HLA-typed donors comprised about 290 gigabases of sequencing data and roughly 86 million unique TCR sequences. In a later genetic analysis, genome-wide SNP genotypes for about 65% of the 666 donors were used, and that subset was treated as a discovery cohort. Donor age, sex, ethnicity and CMV serostatus were compiled together with the repertoire data. The study combined high-throughput TCR immunosequencing, statistical association of individual TCRs with disease status, and machine learning to predict cytomegalovirus infection status. A later analysis re-examined previously published TCR beta repertoires from more than 550 donors and added high-resolution HLA genotyping to investigate patterns of TCR occurrence. To decide whether each TCR beta V gene segment behaved as functional or pseudogenic, an earlier analysis of fewer than 750 of the donors relied on high-throughput TCR beta sequencing. In the later analysis, no new phenotypic data were used to find candidate immune exposures; instead, reliance was placed on TCR beta sequences and their occurrence across donors. HLA typing included class I and class II loci at four-digit resolution. Every discovery cohort repertoire had been produced on one sequencing platform. The number of typed donors differed by locus: about 620-640 for A, B, C, DRB1 and DQB1; 522 for DQA1; 606 for DPA1; and some 470 for DPB1. Because of strong linkage in the cohort, four or five DR-DQ haplotypes were treated as single units for association and clustering. The study was designed to test whether signatures of past pathogen exposure could be identified by cataloging public T cell receptors. Of the roughly 400 genotyped donors, about 84% fell in the genetic ancestry cluster associated with self-reported Caucasian donors. Across 398 genotyped donors of the cohort, an average of roughly 250,000 unique TCR beta nucleotide sequences per donor were sequenced, and approximately 17% of those sequences were non-productive.

The cohort comprised fewer than 750 healthy bone marrow donors. All cohort members were sampled while nominally healthy, although unrecorded immune exposures were likely present. The donor was CMV seropositive and was included in the group of 289 seropositive cohort members. Each donor provided a peripheral blood sample, and peripheral blood mononuclear cells were used for TCR beta sequencing. Genomic DNA was extracted from the blood cell samples with the Qiagen DNeasy Blood Extraction Kit. The library was produced with the immunoSEQ multiplex PCR assay. The multiplex PCR relied on a mix of 60 forward primers for TCR Vbeta segments and 13 reverse primers for TCR Jbeta segments. The CDR3 region of rearranged TCR beta genes was amplified from genomic DNA with a multiplex PCR assay. On the Illumina HiSeq System, the amplified TCR beta libraries were sequenced as 87-base-pair reads. The study's processing was this. A later analysis counted about 80 million unique TCR beta chains across the 666 repertoires, and 9.5 million to 11 million of these chains were shared by at least two donors. Raw reads were error-corrected and collapsed into unique sequences with a nearest-neighbor algorithm that merged closely related sequences to remove PCR and sequencing errors. V, D and J gene segments were assigned by aligning CDR3 sequences to IMGT reference sequences. Each retained sequence needed at least a six-nucleotide match to both a V gene segment and a J gene segment. Rearrangements were called productive when the CDR3 lacked stop codons and stayed in frame with V and J; all others were non-productive. CDR3 was defined according to IMGT convention as the region running from the second conserved V-encoded cysteine to the conserved J-encoded phenylalanine. The earlier analysis of 587 of the donors excluded sequences that lacked an unambiguous match to a single V gene segment. An earlier analysis of fewer than 750 of the donors called V segments functional above 56.7% productive rearrangements and segregating when the between-donor standard deviation exceeded 5%. A statistical classification framework was built to diagnose cytomegalovirus status from the catalog of TCR beta chain sequences. A later analysis assigned V and J genes by comparing TCR nucleotide sequences with IMGT/GENE-DB human TR gene sequences. Using the TCRdist pipeline, a later analysis assigned CDR3 sequences along with most-parsimonious VDJ recombination scenarios. In a later analysis, each TCR beta chain was defined by its CDR3 amino acid sequence together with its V-gene family, and reads without a unique V-gene family were excluded. A later analysis removed 550 to 700 highly shared, low-generation-probability nucleotide sequences to deal with suspected cross-contamination and a sequencing artifact. In a later analysis, a clonal expansion index for each public chain was calculated from normalized within-repertoire ranks of inferred template counts. In a later analysis, generation probabilities were computed using a VDJ recombination model fitted to out-of-frame rearrangements, and the results were checked against IGoR. In a later analysis, hypergeometric tests were used to score TCR-TCR, TCR-HLA and TCR-CMV co-occurrence, with a repertoire-size bias correction applied to TCR pairs. To estimate false discovery rates, a later analysis permuted the HLA or CMV assignments 20 times. In a later analysis, co-occurring TCRs were grouped with DBSCAN, and TCRdist sequence similarity was added when clustering was performed within HLA-allele-positive subsets. Repertoires with fewer than 30,000 or more than 120,000 public chains were left out of co-occurrence clustering, as were four to six repertoires with anomalous nucleotide sharing. Held by TCRdb, this immuneACCESS table contains in-frame sequences only and omits some clones. Under half of the omission traces to an unresolved V gene where checked; the cause of the rest is unknown. The D gene and trimming were derived from the DNA, and the V and J assignments and clone size from that table. This sample comprises around 100,000 clones, around three quarters of them detected only once. Around 4% of the sample belongs to the ten largest clones.

The investigation overall reported the following: Specific HLA alleles were associated with some 15,000 TCR beta sequences at a false discovery rate of 0.05 in a later analysis. Roughly uniform sequencing depth across donors was assumed in presence/absence analyses, although this assumption may not hold. In a later analysis, the rate of TCR association differed among HLA loci, with DRB1 alleles having the most associated TCRs and HLA-C alleles having the fewest. The earlier analysis of almost 600 of the donors excluded approximately 17 rarely observed V segments, including chromosome 9 orphons, because counts were too low. A further reported finding was that TCR beta sequences accurately predicted the HLA-A and HLA-B alleles for most subjects in the first cohort. In a later analysis, HLA-associated TCR beta chains showed more clonal expansion and lower generation probabilities than non-associated chains that were equally common. Three of the identified cytomegalovirus-associated TCR beta chains were confirmed in vitro to be specific for cytomegalovirus antigens. Only TCR beta chains were sequenced in this cohort, and the absence of alpha or paired-chain data limited detectable features. Because HLA typing was missing for some donors at each locus, association tests included only the typed subset. Because the 87-base-pair reads could not distinguish some IMGT-functional V segments, including TRBV6-2 and TRBV6-3, those segments were excluded. Compared with the roughly 720-donor mean, donors in an Asian-associated ancestry cluster had fewer N-insertions in productive TCRs, according to a later genetic analysis. CMV serostatus was the only immune exposure information available for the cohort. In the study, roughly 160 TCR beta chains were listed as associated with cytomegalovirus. When HLA alleles, especially DR and DQ, strongly co-occurred, attributing TCR associations to individual alleles was difficult. Most TCR sequences were seen in very few donors, while some public TCRs were found in many individuals. An association between a missense DCLRE1C variant and V-gene and J-gene trimming of TCR beta chains was found in a later genetic analysis and replicated in an independent cohort. Most CMV-associated TCR beta chains appeared to be HLA-restricted in a later analysis, and the HLA associations seemed to be driven largely by CMV exposure. The authors suggested that the approach could potentially be generalized to other disease states and immunological phenotypes. Correlated functional status among segregating V segments might reflect linkage disequilibrium, but an unknown experimental factor could not be ruled out. A group of highly shared sequence variants was considered likely to be a technical artifact of the sequencing pipeline. In an earlier analysis of about 600 of the donors, most TCR beta V segments appeared in productive rearrangements about 87% or about 30% of the time, broadly matching IMGT annotations. In both the original and validation cohorts, the classifier was reported to diagnose cytomegalovirus status with high specificity and sensitivity. Several of the top co-occurrence clusters appeared to be linked to parvovirus B19, influenza, CMV and Epstein-Barr virus, according to a later analysis.

Sequencing input: PBMCs. The sequence joins TRBV6-1 to TRBJ2-2; a stretch of 14 junction bases matches TRBD2. The TCR comes from a female donor in good health and CMV-seropositive. The DNA sequence is given as TGTGCCAGCCGGGGACTAGCGGGAGTCGGGGAGCTGTTTTTT. This translates into CASRGLAGVGELFF.